The 31 T cell receptor beta chains presented below share a single source sample, sequenced in a study of T cell clonality in common variable immunodeficiency. TCRdb's copy holds only in-frame clones and misses some; the assay was immunoSEQ multiplex PCR. Found here are about 33,000 clones, no singletons; the ten largest cover 4.5%. The specimen sequenced was peripheral blood mononuclear cells. The source of these receptors is a person aged 18 to 69 in good health.

In this sample, this clone turned up many times. The sequenced fragment ends 3 residues before the CDR3 boundary, so the rest is inferred from the germline J gene. V and J are TRBV5-1 and TRBJ1-2; perhaps TRBD1 as D (6 bases). The V gene's germline CDR1 is SGHRS and CDR2 YFSETQ. The CDR3 contains 14 residues. The germline V and J ends were trimmed by 2 bases and 2 bases, with 10 bases remaining between them. CDR3 sequence reads: CASSLSDSNYGYTF. Partial CDR3 DNA: TGCGCCAGCAGCTTATCGGACAGCAACTATGGC.

The sample holds many counts of this clone. The observed sequence ends 3 residues before the CDR3 terminus, with the missing tail filled in from the germline J gene. The gene calls are TRBV20-1 and TRBJ2-5; TRBD2 aligns across 9 bases. Per the germline V gene, CDR1 is DFQATT and CDR2 is SNEGSKA (reference sequence). This CDR3 is 15 amino acids long. V lost 0 bases and J lost 0; bases outside the gene matches: 2. The CDR3 sequence is CSARDTSGYQETQYF. CDR3 DNA, as far as it was read: TGCAGTGCTAGAGACACTAGCGGGTACCAAGAGACC.

This clone was seen more than once but under ten times. Read sequence stops 3 residues before the CDR3 end, and the germline J gene provides the missing end. This rearrangement joins TRBV11-3 to TRBJ2-3; no definite D call. The germline V gene has CDR1 SGHNT and CDR2 YENEEA. The CDR3 sequence is 12 residues long. CDR3: CASSLVRETQYF. The sequenced CDR3 bases are TGTGCCAGCAGCTTAGTGCGAGAGACG.

This clone has more than one count but fewer than ten. The DNA ends 3 residues before the CDR3 does, and the rest of the CDR3 is filled in from the germline J gene. The rearrangement joins TRBV2 to TRBJ2-2, with 8 bases identical to TRBD2. The germline gives CDR1 SNHLY, CDR2 FYNNEI. The CDR3 runs 17 residues. CDR3 bases read: TGTGCCAGCACCATCGGGGGGGCGCGGGGAACTAATGAAAAG. Translation gives CASTIGGARGTNEK. The CDR3 in its entirety is CASTIGGARGTNEKLFF. Looking up the rest from reference TRBV2 and TRBJ2-2 gives the full variable domain: EPEVTQTPSHQVTQMGQEVILRCVPISNHLYFYWYRQILGQKVEFLVSFYNNEISEKSEIFDDQFSVERPDGSNFTLKIRSTKLEDSAMYFCASTIGGARGTNEKLFFGEGSRLTVL.

In its sample, this clone was seen many times. Partial CDR3 DNA: TGTGCCAGGTCCAGCGGGAGAACGAATGAG. This gives the protein CARSSGRTNE. The entire CDR3 is CARSSGRTNEQFF. The chain recombines TRBV2 with TRBJ2-1, with 8 positions matching TRBD2. The sequenced fragment ends 3 residues before the CDR3 boundary, so the rest is inferred from the germline J gene. The CDR3 is 13 amino acids. V was clipped by 9 bases and J by 7 bases; unmatched bases: 8. Germline V gives CDR1 SNHLY, CDR2 FYNNEI.

This clone was seen at least ten times. Read data end 3 residues before the CDR3 end; the end is taken from the germline J gene. The gene calls are TRBV12-3 or TRBV12-4 and TRBJ1-6, with TRBD1 identical over 7 bases. The CDR3 contains 17 residues. The trim removed 5 bases at V and 9 bases at J, leaving 16 bases unmatched. The part of the CDR3 DNA that was read is TGTGCCAGCAGTCCCCCTAGACTGACAGGGTGGAGTTCACCC. This translates into CASSPPRLTGWSSP. The CDR3 reads in full as CASSPPRLTGWSSPLHF.

Many counts were recorded for this clone. The missing CDR3 end, 3 residues past where the read stops, is filled in from the germline J gene. The chain recombines TRBV5-1 with TRBJ2-2, with 13 bases aligning to TRBD2. The CDR3 loop spans 19 amino acids. CDR1 is SGHRS and CDR2 is YFSETQ in the germline V gene. J was trimmed by 0 bases and V by 1 base; bases with no gene match: 6. The CDR3 DNA, read in part, is TGCGCCAGCAGCTTGCCTACTAGCGGGAGGGGGGCGAACACCGGGGAG. Protein sequence: CASSLPTSGRGANTGE. The CDR3 in its entirety is CASSLPTSGRGANTGELFF.

Comments on this clone: The observed sequence ends 3 residues before the CDR3 terminus, with the missing tail filled in from the germline J gene. The chain links TRBV11-2 to TRBJ2-7; 8 nucleotides agree with TRBD2. The CDR3 is made up of 15 amino acids. CDR1 is SGHAT, CDR2 FQNNGV, per germline. V shed 5 bases, J shed 0 bases, and the junction held 6 bases outside the gene matches. CDR3 DNA (partial): TGTGCCAGCAGCAACCCTAGCGGGTACTCCTACGAG. Protein: CASSNPSGYSYE. The entire CDR3 protein reads CASSNPSGYSYEQYF.

In its sample, this clone was seen many times. The sequence runs out 3 residues before the end of the CDR3; the remainder is reconstructed from the germline J gene. V is TRBV5-4 and J is TRBJ1-3; D is unresolved. The CDR3 spans 15 residues. The germline V gene encodes CDR1 SGHNT and CDR2 YYREEE (reference sequence). The germline V and J ends were trimmed by 0 bases and 1 base, with 8 bases remaining between them. The part of the CDR3 DNA that was read is TGTGCCAGCAGCTTGGGACGGGGATCTGGAAACACC. Protein sequence: CASSLGRGSGNT. The entire CDR3 reads CASSLGRGSGNTIYF.

In its sample, this clone was seen a few times. The CDR3 goes on 3 residues after the read ends, and that part is filled in from the germline J gene. The chain joins TRBV2 to TRBJ2-7, with D maybe TRBD1 (6 bases). Germline CDR1 reads SNHLY; CDR2 reads FYNNEI. Trimming took off 6 bases at V and 0 bases at J, with 15 bases between the two ends. The CDR3 runs 15 residues. The part of the CDR3 DNA that was read is TGTGCCAGCAGAGCCGGGACATTAAGCTCCTACGAG. Translation: CASRAGTLSSYE. The complete CDR3 reads CASRAGTLSSYEQYF.

This clone was seen repeatedly, ten times or more. The CDR3 spells CASSIAPGTRGGLPQHF. The DNA read from the CDR3 is TGTGCCAGTAGTATAGCCCCCGGGACAAGGGGCGGTTTGCCC. The chain carries TRBV19 and TRBJ1-5; TRBD1 might be the D (6 bases). Coverage ceases 3 residues before the CDR3 finishes, and the germline J gene fills in the end. Trimming cost V 1 base and J 9 bases, with 22 bases left between them. Germline assignment: CDR1 LNHDA and CDR2 SQIVND (reference sequence). This CDR3 region has 17 residues.

This clone was observed at least ten times. The read falls 3 residues short of the CDR3 end, and the missing part is taken from the germline J gene. The chain combines TRBV5-1 with TRBJ1-4, with TRBD1 as a possible D gene (5 bases). The V end lost 4 bases, the J end lost 8 bases, and 15 bases lay between the germline ends. CDR3 length equals 14 residues. CDR1 and CDR2 (germline): SGHRS, YFSETQ. The sequenced CDR3 bases are TGCGCCAGCAGCCCGGGAGGGGATGGGGAAAAA. Encoded protein: CASSPGGDGEK. The CDR3 in its entirety is CASSPGGDGEKLFF. The whole variable domain, remainder taken from reference TRBV5-1 and TRBJ1-4, is KAGVTQTPRYLIKTRGQQVTLSCSPISGHRSVSWYQQTPGQGLQFLFEYFSETQRNKGNFPGRFSGRQFSNSRSEMNVSTLELGDSALYLCASSPGGDGEKLFFGSGTQLSVL.

The table lists this clone with a few counts. Read coverage stops 3 residues before the CDR3 terminus; the germline J gene supplies the remainder. The chain has TRBV7-8 and TRBJ1-1; D possibly corresponds to TRBD1 (6 bases). The length of the CDR3 is 14 residues. Germline lookup yields CDR1 SGHVS and CDR2 FQNEAQ. With 5 bases removed from V and 7 bases from J, the gap between germline ends came to 17 bases. The CDR3 reads CASSLGWDTNEAFF. The CDR3 bases that were read are TGTGCCAGCAGCCTAGGATGGGACACTAATGAA.

This clone was observed at least ten times. The read gets to within 3 residues of the CDR3 end, and the germline J gene fills in the rest. The chain has TRBV5-8 and TRBJ1-5, with 9 bases matching TRBD1. The ends lost 9 bases at V and 7 bases at J; junction bases unmatched: 8. CDR1 and CDR2 (germline): SGHTS, YDEGEE. CDR3 size: 13 residues. CDR3 in amino acids: CATRGQGGQPQHF. The sequenced part of the CDR3 DNA is TGTGCCACCAGGGGACAGGGAGGGCAGCCC.

This clone was seen many times. The sequence runs out 3 residues before the end of the CDR3; the remainder is reconstructed from the germline J gene. The chain employs TRBV20-1 and TRBJ2-3; 10 bases align to TRBD1. The CDR3 has 14 residues. Germline assignment: CDR1 DFQATT and CDR2 SNEGSKA (reference sequence). V was clipped by 5 bases and J by 6 bases; unmatched bases: 8. CDR3 region: CSAQADRGFDTQYF. Incomplete CDR3 DNA: TGCAGTGCTCAAGCGGACAGGGGGTTTGATACG.

This clone was seen at least ten times. The read stops 3 residues short of the end of the CDR3; the missing end is completed from the germline J gene. The chain has TRBV12-3 or TRBV12-4 and TRBJ2-1; 10 nucleotides line up with TRBD2. V dropped 6 bases and J dropped 7; count of bases not matched to a gene: 6. The CDR3 totals 14 residues. Here the CDR3 reads CASRRAGGRNEQFF. The part of the CDR3 DNA that was read is TGTGCCAGCAGGAGAGCGGGAGGGAGGAATGAG.

This clone has at least ten counts. Sequencing ends 3 residues short of the CDR3 end; the germline J gene provides the rest. V is TRBV7-3 and J is TRBJ2-1, with 7 bases matching TRBD2. Germline trimming cut 5 bases from V and 8 bases from J; bases unmatched to any gene: 12. CDR1 and CDR2 (germline): SGHTA, FQGTGA. This CDR3 region has 15 residues. The CDR3 spells CASSEPGLSVDEQFF. The covered CDR3 bases are TGTGCCAGCAGCGAACCGGGACTATCTGTGGATGAG.

This clone has a count of ten or more. The read falls 3 residues short of the CDR3 end, and the missing part is taken from the germline J gene. This chain joins TRBV5-1 and TRBJ2-7; 7 nucleotides agree with TRBD1. The germline gives CDR1 SGHRS, CDR2 YFSETQ. Losses at the gene ends were 2 bases for V and 3 bases for J; bases not matched to a gene: 5. The CDR3 has 14 residues. CDR3 region: CASSFQGEDYEQYF. The part of the CDR3 DNA that was read is TGCGCCAGCAGCTTTCAGGGGGAAGACTACGAG.

This clone was seen many times. The CDR3 end falls 3 residues outside the read, so it is completed with the germline J gene. The chain recombines TRBV7-9 with TRBJ1-1; TRBD1 agrees at 8 bases. V shed 5 bases and J 4 bases; nucleotides not matched to a gene: 6. The CDR3 covers 14 residues. Looked up from germline, CDR1 is SEHNR and CDR2 is FQNEAQ (reference sequence). The CDR3 is CASSAQDRATEAFF. The part of the CDR3 DNA that was read is TGTGCCAGCAGCGCGCAGGACAGGGCCACTGAA.

The CDR3 loop reads CASSAYRVDTGELFF. CDR3 bases read: TGTGCCAGCAGCGCCTACAGGGTGGACACCGGGGAG. J is TRBJ2-2 and V is TRBV7-8; D might be TRBD1 (6 bases). The read ends 3 residues before the CDR3 terminus; that terminus is restored from the germline J gene. Trimming pared 5 bases from V and 3 bases from J, leaving 13 bases between. Germline values: CDR1 SGHVS, CDR2 FQNEAQ. CDR3 length equals 15 residues.

This clone occurred many times. Incomplete CDR3 DNA: TGTGCCAGTAGTGCACAGGGGGCGGGCACTGAA. The encoded protein is CASSAQGAGTE. The CDR3 reads in full as CASSAQGAGTEAFF. The chain carries TRBV19 and TRBJ1-1; 9 bases match TRBD1. Read coverage stops 3 residues before the CDR3 terminus; the germline J gene supplies the remainder. Germline CDR1 and CDR2: LNHDA and SQIVND (reference sequence). V lost 5 bases, J lost 4 bases, and 5 bases stayed unmatched. The CDR3 consists of 14 residues.

Points on this clone: The read terminates 3 residues ahead of where the CDR3 ends, so the germline J gene completes it. The chain is built from TRBV11-3 and TRBJ2-1; possibly TRBD1 for D (6 bases). Trimming pared 1 base from V and 7 bases from J, leaving 14 bases between. Germline CDR1 and CDR2: SGHNT and YENEEA. The CDR3 contains 15 residues. The DNA read from the CDR3 is TGTGCCAGCAGCTTAGTCGACCAGGGGAGAAATGAG. Its translation is CASSLVDQGRNE. The entire CDR3 protein reads CASSLVDQGRNEQFF.

This clone was observed many times. The read halts 3 residues ahead of the CDR3 end, with the missing end drawn from the germline J gene. The V call is TRBV30, the J call TRBJ1-1; no reliable D call. The CDR3 sequence is 14 residues long. Trimming cost V 7 bases and J 1 base, with 16 bases left between them. CDR1 GTSNPN and CDR2 SVGIG come from the germline V gene (reference sequence). The chain's CDR3 is CASQPKTRNTEAFF. Incomplete CDR3 DNA: TGTGCCTCCCAACCCAAGACAAGGAACACTGAA. The entire variable domain, with the rest obtained from reference TRBV30 and TRBJ1-1, is as follows: SQTIHQWPATLVQPVGSPLSLECTVEGTSNPNLYWYRQAAGRGLQLLFYSVGIGQISSEVPQNLSASRPQDRQFILSSKKLLLSDSGFYLCASQPKTRNTEAFFGQGTRLTVV.

This clone has ten or more counts. The sequenced fragment ends 3 residues before the CDR3 boundary, so the rest is inferred from the germline J gene. The V and J genes are TRBV18 and TRBJ2-5, with 7 bases fitting TRBD1. This CDR3 spans 14 amino acids. The germline CDR1 and CDR2 sequences are KGHSH and LQKENI. Losses at the gene ends were 4 bases for V and 3 bases for J; bases not matched to a gene: 5. CDR3 sequence: CASSLGTVEETQYF. The DNA read from the CDR3 is TGTGCCAGCTCACTAGGGACAGTCGAAGAGACC.

The sample holds many counts of this clone. Sequencing ends 3 residues short of the CDR3 end; the germline J gene provides the rest. The rearrangement links TRBV5-1 to TRBJ1-1; TRBD1 is a possible D gene (5 bases). Germline CDR1 is SGHRS and CDR2 is YFSETQ. The CDR3 runs to 13 residues. The sequenced part of the CDR3 DNA is TGCGCCAGCAGCATACAGGAGAAGTACGAA. It encodes CASSIQEKYE. The CDR3 in its entirety is CASSIQEKYEAFF. The variable domain in full, completed from reference TRBV5-1 and TRBJ1-1, reads KAGVTQTPRYLIKTRGQQVTLSCSPISGHRSVSWYQQTPGQGLQFLFEYFSETQRNKGNFPGRFSGRQFSNSRSEMNVSTLELGDSALYLCASSIQEKYEAFFGQGTRLTVV.

This clone was counted ten times or more. The read stops 3 residues short of the end of the CDR3; the missing end is completed from the germline J gene. This chain joins TRBV29-1 and TRBJ2-3; TRBD1 aligns across 10 bases. J was trimmed by 4 bases and V by 4 bases; bases with no gene match: 2. This CDR3 is built from 13 residues. Per the germline V gene, CDR1 is SQVTM and CDR2 is ANQGSEA. CDR3 protein: CSVGQGASDTQYF. The CDR3 DNA, read in part, is TGCAGCGTTGGACAGGGGGCTTCAGATACG.

This clone has a count of ten or more. The CDR3 end lies 3 residues beyond the end of the read and is filled in from the germline J gene. J is TRBJ2-5 and V is TRBV2; perhaps TRBD2 as D (5 bases). Germline V gene sequence: CDR1 SNHLY, CDR2 FYNNEI. V gave up 7 bases and J gave up 5 bases, with 20 bases separating them. The CDR3 consists of 15 residues. This CDR3 reads CASTSGEQLDETQYF. The part of the CDR3 DNA that was read is TGTGCCAGCACCTCCGGGGAACAGTTGGACGAGACC.

Turning to this clone: The CDR3 end is not reached by the read, which stops 3 residues before it; the germline J gene fills it in. The V and J genes are TRBV4-2 and TRBJ2-7, with a possible D match to TRBD2 (5 bases). This CDR3 contains 15 residues. Germline V lookup: CDR1 LGHNA, CDR2 YNFKEQ. V lost 0 bases and J lost 3, with 12 bases in between. The covered CDR3 bases are TGTGCCAGCAGCCAAGAGAGTCTAGCCTTCTACGAG. Translating gives CASSQESLAFYE. The entire CDR3 sequence reads CASSQESLAFYEQYF.

To note about this clone: The CDR3 end lies 3 residues beyond the end of the read and is filled in from the germline J gene. The chain combines TRBV5-1 with TRBJ1-2, with 9 bases fitting TRBD1. Germline CDR1 reads SGHRS; CDR2 reads YFSETQ. V gave up 5 bases and J gave up 4 bases; unmatched junction bases: 12. This CDR3 comprises 16 residues. The chain's CDR3 is CASRPHMTTGGYGYTF. The CDR3 DNA, read in part, is TGCGCCAGCAGACCTCACATGACGACAGGGGGCTATGGC.

This clone was seen repeatedly, ten times or more. The observed sequence ends 3 residues before the CDR3 terminus, with the missing tail filled in from the germline J gene. The V and J genes are TRBV6-2 or TRBV6-3 and TRBJ1-1; maybe TRBD1 (6 bases). This CDR3 spans 14 amino acids. CDR1 and CDR2 from the germline V gene are MNHEY and SVGEGT. Trimming shortened V by 8 bases and J by 3 bases, and 16 bases separated the two germline ends. Incomplete CDR3 DNA: TGTGCCAGCCAGGGGTGGGTAATGGACACTGAA. This encodes CASQGWVMDTE. The whole CDR3 sequence reads CASQGWVMDTEAFF.

This clone was counted only a few times. The CDR3 end is not reached by the read, which stops 3 residues before it; the germline J gene fills it in. The V gene is TRBV11-1, the J gene TRBJ2-7; the D is unclear. Trimming pared 0 bases from V and 0 bases from J, leaving 6 bases between. This CDR3 comprises 14 residues. Germline CDR1 and CDR2: SGHAT and FQDESV (reference sequence). The CDR3 is CASSLASPSYEQYF. The CDR3 bases that were read are TGTGCCAGCAGCTTAGCCAGTCCCTCCTACGAG.